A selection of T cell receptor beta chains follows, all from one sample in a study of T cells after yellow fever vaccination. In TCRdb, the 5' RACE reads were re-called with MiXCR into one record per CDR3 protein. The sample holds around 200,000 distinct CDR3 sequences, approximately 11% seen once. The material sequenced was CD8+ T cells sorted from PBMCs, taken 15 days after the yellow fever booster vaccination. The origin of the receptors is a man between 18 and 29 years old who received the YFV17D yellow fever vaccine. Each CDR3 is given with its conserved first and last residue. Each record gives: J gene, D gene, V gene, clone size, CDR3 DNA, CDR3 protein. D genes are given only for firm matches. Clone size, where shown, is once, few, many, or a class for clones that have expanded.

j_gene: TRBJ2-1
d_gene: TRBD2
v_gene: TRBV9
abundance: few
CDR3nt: TGTGCCAGCAGCGACGGGGGGGCCAGGAATGAGCAGTTCTTC
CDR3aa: CASSDGGARNEQFF

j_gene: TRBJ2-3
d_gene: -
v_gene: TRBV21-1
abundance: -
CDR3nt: TGTGCCAGCAGCAAAGGGGGCGGCAGCACAGATACGCAGTATTTT
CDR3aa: CASSKGGGSTDTQYF

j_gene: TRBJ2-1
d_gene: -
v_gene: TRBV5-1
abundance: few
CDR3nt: TGCGCCAGCAGCTTGGATGGCAGTCGGAATGAGCAGTTCTTC
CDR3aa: CASSLDGSRNEQFF

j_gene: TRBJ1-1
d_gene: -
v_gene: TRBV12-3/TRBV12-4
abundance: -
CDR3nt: TGTGCCAGCAGTTTAGCGGCGGGAGGCACTGAAGCTTTCTTT
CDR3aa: CASSLAAGGTEAFF

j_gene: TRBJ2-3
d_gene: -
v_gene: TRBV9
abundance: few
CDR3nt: TGTGCCAGCCCCCCCCGGGGGGCACTCCGCGATACGCAGTATTTT
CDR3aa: CASPPRGALRDTQYF

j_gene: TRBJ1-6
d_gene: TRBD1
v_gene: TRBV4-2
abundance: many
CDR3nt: TGTGCCAGCAGCGGGACCTCGGGGCAGGGGGCCTCCTATAATTCACCCCTCCACTTT
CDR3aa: CASSGTSGQGASYNSPLHF

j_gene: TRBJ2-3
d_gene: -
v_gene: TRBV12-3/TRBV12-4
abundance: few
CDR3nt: TGTGCCAGCAGTTTAGCCGGGCCCTATAATACGCAGTATTTT
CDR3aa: CASSLAGPYNTQYF

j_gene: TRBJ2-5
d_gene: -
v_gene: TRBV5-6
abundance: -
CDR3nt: TGTGCCAGCAGCCCCGGGTACCAAGAGACCCAGTACTTC
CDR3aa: CASSPGYQETQYF

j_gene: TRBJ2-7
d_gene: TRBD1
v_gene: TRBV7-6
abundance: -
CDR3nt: TGTGCCAGCAGCTTCCGGACAGGGGGCACATACGAGCAGTACTTC
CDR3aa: CASSFRTGGTYEQYF

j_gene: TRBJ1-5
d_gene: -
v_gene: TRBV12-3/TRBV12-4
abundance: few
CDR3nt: TGTGCCAGCAGTTCTCGGGGCAGGGAGGTTATCCAGCCCCAGCATTTT
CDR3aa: CASSSRGREVIQPQHF

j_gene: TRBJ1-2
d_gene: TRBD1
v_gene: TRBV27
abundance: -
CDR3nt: TGTGCCAGCAGTTGGACAGGCATGGGTGACTATGGCTACACCTTC
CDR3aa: CASSWTGMGDYGYTF

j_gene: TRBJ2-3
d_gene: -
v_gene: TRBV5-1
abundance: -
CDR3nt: TGCGCCAGCAGCTTGAATGGACAAGTACCAGCCACAGATACGCAGTATTTT
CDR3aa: CASSLNGQVPATDTQYF

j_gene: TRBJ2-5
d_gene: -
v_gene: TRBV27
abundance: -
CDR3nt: TGTGCCAGCACCCCCCTCGGGAGACAGAAAGAGACCCAGTACTTC
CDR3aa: CASTPLGRQKETQYF

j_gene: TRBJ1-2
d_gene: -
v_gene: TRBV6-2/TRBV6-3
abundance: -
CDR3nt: TGTGCCAGCAGTCTCCTTCGCACGCCGCTAATCTATGGCTACACCTTC
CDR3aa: CASSLLRTPLIYGYTF

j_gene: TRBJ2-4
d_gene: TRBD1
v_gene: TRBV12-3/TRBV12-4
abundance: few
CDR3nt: TGTGCCAGCAGCCAAGGGGGCTGGGGCAAAAACATTCAGTACTTC
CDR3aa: CASSQGGWGKNIQYF

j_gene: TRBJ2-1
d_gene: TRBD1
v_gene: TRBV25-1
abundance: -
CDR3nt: TGTGCCAGCAGTGAAACCCTGACAGGGGCCTACAATGAGCAGTTCTTC
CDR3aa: CASSETLTGAYNEQFF

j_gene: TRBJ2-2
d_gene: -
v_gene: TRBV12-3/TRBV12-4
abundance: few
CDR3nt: TGTGCCAGCAGTTTATTAGCCGTAACCGGGGAGCTGTTTTTT
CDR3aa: CASSLLAVTGELFF

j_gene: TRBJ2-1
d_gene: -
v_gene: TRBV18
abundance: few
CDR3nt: TGTGCCAGCTCACCGGGGTGGAGCAATGAGCAGTTCTTC
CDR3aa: CASSPGWSNEQFF

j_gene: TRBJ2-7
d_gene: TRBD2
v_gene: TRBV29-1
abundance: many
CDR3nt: TGCAGCGTTGAAGGGCGAACTAGCGGGGGGACCGAAGGGTACGAGCAGTACTTC
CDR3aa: CSVEGRTSGGTEGYEQYF

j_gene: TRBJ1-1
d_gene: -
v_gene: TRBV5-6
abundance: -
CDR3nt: TGTGCCAGCAGCTTGGTCGCCAGGCAGAACACTGAAGCTTTCTTT
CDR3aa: CASSLVARQNTEAFF

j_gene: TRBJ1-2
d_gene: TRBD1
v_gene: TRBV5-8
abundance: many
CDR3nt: TGTGCCAGCAGCCTGGACAGGGTGGGGTTC
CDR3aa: CASSLDRVGF

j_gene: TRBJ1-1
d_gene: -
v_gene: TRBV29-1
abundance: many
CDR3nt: TGCAGCGTGGGACTGATGAACACTGAAGCTTTCTTT
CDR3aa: CSVGLMNTEAFF

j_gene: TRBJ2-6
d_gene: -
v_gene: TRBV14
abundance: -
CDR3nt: TGTGCCAGCAGCTTAGAACAGACAGAAGGTCCGCTCGGGGCCAACGTCCTGACTTTC
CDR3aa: CASSLEQTEGPLGANVLTF

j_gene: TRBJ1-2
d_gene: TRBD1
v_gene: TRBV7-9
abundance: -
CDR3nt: TGTGCCAGCAGCCCGGCCGCGGGACAGTATGGCTACACCTTC
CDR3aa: CASSPAAGQYGYTF

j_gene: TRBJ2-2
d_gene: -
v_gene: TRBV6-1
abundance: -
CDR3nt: TGTGCCAGCAGGGACGTCGGGCAGAGGGGAGCCGGGGAGCTGTTTTTT
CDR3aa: CASRDVGQRGAGELFF

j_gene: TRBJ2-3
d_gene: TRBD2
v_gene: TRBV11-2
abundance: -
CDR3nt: TGTGCCAGCAGCTGGCCCCCCGGCGGGGGGGATACGCAGTATTTT
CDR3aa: CASSWPPGGGDTQYF

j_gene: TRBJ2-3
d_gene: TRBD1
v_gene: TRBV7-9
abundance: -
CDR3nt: TGTGCCAGCACCATCCCCCGGGGACAGACCACAGATACGCAGTATTTT
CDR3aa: CASTIPRGQTTDTQYF

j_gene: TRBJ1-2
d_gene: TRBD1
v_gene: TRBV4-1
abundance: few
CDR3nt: TGCGCCAGCAGCACCCCGGACAGGTATGGCTACACCTTC
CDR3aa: CASSTPDRYGYTF

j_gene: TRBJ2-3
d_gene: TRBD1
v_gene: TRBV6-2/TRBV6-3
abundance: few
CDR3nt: TGTGCCAGCAGCCGTTCAGAGGGGGCTGTAGATACGCAGTATTTT
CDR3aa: CASSRSEGAVDTQYF

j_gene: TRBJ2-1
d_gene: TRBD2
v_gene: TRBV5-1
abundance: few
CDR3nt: TGCGCCAGCAGCCCGGGGACTAGCGGGAACAATGAGCAGTTCTTC
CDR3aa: CASSPGTSGNNEQFF

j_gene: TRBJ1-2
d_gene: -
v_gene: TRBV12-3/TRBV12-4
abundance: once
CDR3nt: TGTGCCAGCAGTGGGACGGTTGGGGGGGATGGCTACACCTTC
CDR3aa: CASSGTVGGDGYTF

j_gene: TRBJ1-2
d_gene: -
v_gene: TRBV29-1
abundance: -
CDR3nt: TGCAGCGTCTCCGGCACAGGGAATGGCTACACCTTC
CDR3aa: CSVSGTGNGYTF

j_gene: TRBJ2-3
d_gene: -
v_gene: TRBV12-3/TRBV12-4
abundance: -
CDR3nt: TGTGCCAGCAGCCTAAAGGCAGATACGCAGTATTTT
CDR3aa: CASSLKADTQYF

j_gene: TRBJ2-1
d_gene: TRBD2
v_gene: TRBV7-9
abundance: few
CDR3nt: TGTGCCAGCAGCTTGGGGACTAGCGGGGGACCTTACAATGAGCAGTTCTTC
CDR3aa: CASSLGTSGGPYNEQFF

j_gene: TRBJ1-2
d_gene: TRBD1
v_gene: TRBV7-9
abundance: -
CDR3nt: TGTGCCAGTAAGACAGGGGGGGACTATGGCTACACCTTC
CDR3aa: CASKTGGDYGYTF

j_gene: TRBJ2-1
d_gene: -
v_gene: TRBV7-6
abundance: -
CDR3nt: TGTGCCAGCAGCCCAGACAACCGCCCCAATGAGCAGTTCTTC
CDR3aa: CASSPDNRPNEQFF

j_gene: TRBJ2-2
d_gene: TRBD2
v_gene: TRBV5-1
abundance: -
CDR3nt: TGCGCCAGCGCAATTAGCGGGGCGGCCACCGGGGAGCTGTTTTTT
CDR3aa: CASAISGAATGELFF

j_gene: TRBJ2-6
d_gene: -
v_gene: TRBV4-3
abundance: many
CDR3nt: TGCGCCAGCAGCCAAGGCAACAGTCCCTCTGGGGCCAACGTCCTGACTTTC
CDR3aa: CASSQGNSPSGANVLTF

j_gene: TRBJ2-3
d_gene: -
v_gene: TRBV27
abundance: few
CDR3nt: TGTGCCAGCAGTGGCGGCGGAAATACGCAGTATTTT
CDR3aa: CASSGGGNTQYF

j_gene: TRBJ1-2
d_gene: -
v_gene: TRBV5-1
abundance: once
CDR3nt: TGCGCCAGCAGCTTGGAAACCTATGGCTACACCTTC
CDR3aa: CASSLETYGYTF